Below are 2 T cell receptor beta chains sequenced from a single sample in a study of blood T cells in healthy people across ages. A second PCR of about 6 to 11 cycles used a sample-barcoded 5' primer and a J-beta primer mix. MiXCR was run by TCRdb on the 5' RACE reads, yielding one entry per CDR3 protein. The data contain about 930,000 distinct CDR3 sequences, about 28% of them singletons. This sample was also put to use in a study of T cells of mothers and their children.

Sequenced material: blood. The source of these receptors is a woman aged 40 to 50 in good health.

V and J are TRBV5-1 and TRBJ2-7; D may be TRBD2 (5 bases). Germline V gene data show CDR1 as SGHRS and CDR2 as YFSETQ. The CDR3 is 15 residues long. The germline V and J ends were trimmed by 4 bases and 6 bases, with 20 bases remaining between them. CDR3 residues: CASSGSHLEGREQYF. The DNA for the CDR3 is TGCGCCAGCAGCGGATCCCACCTTGAGGGTCGCGAGCAGTACTTC. The entire variable domain, with the rest obtained from reference TRBV5-1 and TRBJ2-7, is as follows: KAGVTQTPRYLIKTRGQQVTLSCSPISGHRSVSWYQQTPGQGLQFLFEYFSETQRNKGNFPGRFSGRQFSNSRSEMNVSTLELGDSALYLCASSGSHLEGREQYFGPGTRLTVT.

This clonotype appeared many times. The chain links TRBV4-3 to TRBJ1-1; 7 bases agree with TRBD1. Losses at the gene ends were 4 bases for V and 1 base for J; bases not matched to a gene: 3. The CDR3 extends over 14 amino acids. Germline V gene lookup returns CDR1 LGHNA and CDR2 YSLEER. In DNA form, the CDR3 reads TGCGCCAGCAGCCGCCGGACAGGGAACACTGAAGCTTTCTTT. This sequence encodes CASSRRTGNTEAFF.